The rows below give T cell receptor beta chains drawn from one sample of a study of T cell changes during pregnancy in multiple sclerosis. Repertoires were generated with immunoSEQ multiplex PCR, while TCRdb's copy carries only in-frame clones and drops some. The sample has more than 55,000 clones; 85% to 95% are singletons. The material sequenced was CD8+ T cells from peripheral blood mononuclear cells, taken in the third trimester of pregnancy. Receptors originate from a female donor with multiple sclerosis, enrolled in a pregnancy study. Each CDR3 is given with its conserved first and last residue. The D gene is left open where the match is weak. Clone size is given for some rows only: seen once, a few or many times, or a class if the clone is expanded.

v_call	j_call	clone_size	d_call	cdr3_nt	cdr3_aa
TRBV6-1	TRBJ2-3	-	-	TGTGCCAGCAGCGAACTAGTGGATACGCAGTATTTT	CASSELVDTQYF
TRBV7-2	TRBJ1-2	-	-	TGTGCCAGCAGCCACTTTATGGGGAGAAGAGACCGGGACAATGGCTACACCTTC	CASSHFMGRRDRDNGYTF
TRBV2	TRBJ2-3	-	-	TGTGCCAGCAGTGAAGTTGCGTCGGTTTTCCCAGATACGCAGTATTTT	CASSEVASVFPDTQYF
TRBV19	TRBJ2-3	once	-	TGTGCCAGTAGTATCGAGAATTTAAGAGATACGCAGTATTTT	CASSIENLRDTQYF
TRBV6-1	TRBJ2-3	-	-	TGTGCCAGCAGGGAGCCGGTCACAGATACGCAGTATTTT	CASREPVTDTQYF
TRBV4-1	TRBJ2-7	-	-	TGCGCCAGCAGCCAAGCTAACTCCTACGAGCAGTACTTC	CASSQANSYEQYF
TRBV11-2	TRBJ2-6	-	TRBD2	TGTGCCAGCAGCTTAGTACGGGGGGGCTCTGGGGCCAACGTCCTGACTTTC	CASSLVRGGSGANVLTF
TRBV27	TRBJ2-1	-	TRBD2	TGTGCCAGCAGTTTTGGTACGGGAGGGCCTGGTGAGCAGTTCTTC	CASSFGTGGPGEQFF
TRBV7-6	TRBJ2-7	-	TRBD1	TGTGCCAGCAGCGATACAGGGGGGATTTACGAGCAGTACTTC	CASSDTGGIYEQYF
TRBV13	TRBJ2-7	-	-	TGTGCCAGCAGCCCGAAGACGGGATCCTACGAGCAGTACTTC	CASSPKTGSYEQYF
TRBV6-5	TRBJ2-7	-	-	TGTGCCAGCAGTTTCACACATGGCCCGCCGCCCTACGAGCAGTACTTC	CASSFTHGPPPYEQYF
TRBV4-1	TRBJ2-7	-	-	TGCGCCAGCAGCCAAGATATCGAGACCTACGAGCAGTACTTC	CASSQDIETYEQYF
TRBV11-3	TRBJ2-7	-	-	TGTGCCAGCAGCCGCGGGACAGTTGGGGAGCAGTACTTC	CASSRGTVGEQYF
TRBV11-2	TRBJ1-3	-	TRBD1	TGTGCCAGCAGCCTCCCGCAGACAGGGTTTCCTGGAAACACCATATATTTT	CASSLPQTGFPGNTIYF
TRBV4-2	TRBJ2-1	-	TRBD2	TGTGCCAGCAGCCAAGAAGGACCTCAGACTAGCGGAGAGTTCTACAATGAGCAGTTCTTC	CASSQEGPQTSGEFYNEQFF
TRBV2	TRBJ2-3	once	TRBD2	TGTGCCAGCAGCCCCGGACTAGCGGATACAGATACGCAGTATTTT	CASSPGLADTDTQYF
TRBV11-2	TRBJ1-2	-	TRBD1	TGTGCCAGCAGCTTTTGGGTCCCCGACAGGGGCGGGTATGGCTACACCTTC	CASSFWVPDRGGYGYTF
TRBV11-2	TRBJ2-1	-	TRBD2	TGTGCCAGCAGCTTAGATTCGCGGGGGACCTACAATGAGCAGTTCTTC	CASSLDSRGTYNEQFF
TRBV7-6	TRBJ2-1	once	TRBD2	TGTGCCAGCAGCCTAGCGGGAGCGTCGAACAATGAGCAGTTCTTC	CASSLAGASNNEQFF
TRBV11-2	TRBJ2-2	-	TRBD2	TGTGCCAGCAGCTTACCTATCACTAGCGGGAAGACCGGGGAGCTGTTTTTT	CASSLPITSGKTGELFF
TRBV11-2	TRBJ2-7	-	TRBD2	TGTGCCAGCAGCTTAGAACTAGCGGGAGACGAGCAGTACTTC	CASSLELAGDEQYF
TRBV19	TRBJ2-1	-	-	TGTGCCAGTAGCCCTATGACAGGCTCCTACAATGAGCAGTTCTTC	CASSPMTGSYNEQFF
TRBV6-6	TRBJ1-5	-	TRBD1	TGTGCCAGCAGTGCCGGGACAGTCGACAATCAGCCCCAGCATTTT	CASSAGTVDNQPQHF
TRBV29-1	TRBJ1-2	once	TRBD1	TGCAGCGTTGTCACAGGGGAGAACTATGGCTACACCTTC	CSVVTGENYGYTF
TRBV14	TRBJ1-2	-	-	TGTGCCAGCAGCCAAGGAGGTGACTATGGCTACACCTTC	CASSQGGDYGYTF
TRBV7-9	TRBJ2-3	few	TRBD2	TGTGCCAGCAGCATAGTACTAGCGACAGATACGCAGTATTTT	CASSIVLATDTQYF
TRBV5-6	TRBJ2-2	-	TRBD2	TGTGCCAGCAGCTTGGAACTAGCGGGATACACCGGGGAGCTGTTTTTT	CASSLELAGYTGELFF
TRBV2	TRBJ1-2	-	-	TGTGCCAGCACCCAACATGGAGACTATGGCTACACCTTC	CASTQHGDYGYTF
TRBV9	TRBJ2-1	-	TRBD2	TGTGCCAGCAGCGTAGAGCGGGAGGGCCGGCGGTCCTACAATGAGCAGTTCTTC	CASSVEREGRRSYNEQFF
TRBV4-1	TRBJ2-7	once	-	TGCGCCAGCAGCCCCCGGGAAGGGTACGAGCAGTACTTC	CASSPREGYEQYF
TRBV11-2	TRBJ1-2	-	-	TGTGCCAGCAGCTTACCCTCGGGGGGCGTCTATGGCTACACCTTC	CASSLPSGGVYGYTF
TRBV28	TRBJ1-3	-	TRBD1	TGTGCCAGCAGTCCGATAACCGGGACAGGGGATGGAAACACCATATATTTT	CASSPITGTGDGNTIYF
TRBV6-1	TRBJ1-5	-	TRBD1	TGTGCCAGCAGTGACGCGGACAGGGCCAGTCAGCCCCAGCATTTT	CASSDADRASQPQHF